The 5 T cell receptor beta chains below all came from one sample that was sequenced in a study of regulatory T cells in long-lasting Graves disease. Time point indicated: newly diagnosed GD, antithyroid drugs for less than 3 months. With RNA extracted from PBMCs as input, the TCR library was made. Sequencing libraries for TCR beta were prepared with iRepertoire HTBI primers and Arm-PCR of CDR3 regions. TCRdb passed the multiplex PCR reads through MiXCR, listing each CDR3 protein once. The sample has 250,000 to 300,000 distinct CDR3 sequences, approximately 20% seen once. These data were likewise used in another study, on T cells in Graves' hyperthyroidism and ophthalmopathy.

Sequencing used peripheral blood mononuclear cells (PBMCs), obtained at new diagnosis, from a patient treated with antithyroid drugs. Receptor source: a woman aged 25 to 45 with Graves disease.

This clonotype was detected many times. The chain employs TRBV27 and TRBJ2-7; TRBD1 agrees at 10 bases. The CDR3 runs to 13 residues. CDR1 is MNHEY and CDR2 is SMNVEV in the germline V gene (reference sequence). Trimming at V came to 6 bases and at J to 4 bases, leaving 3 bases not matched to a gene. This CDR3 reads CASRTGGGYEQYF. The CDR3 nucleotides read TGTGCCAGCAGGACAGGGGGCGGTTACGAGCAGTACTTC.

This clonotype was counted only a few times. The chain is built from TRBV6-1 and TRBJ2-1, with a tentative D call TRBD1 (6 bases). Germline CDR1 MNHNS, CDR2 SASEGT. This CDR3 is 15 amino acids long. V lost 5 bases and J lost 9, with 20 bases in between. The CDR3 DNA reads TGTGCCAGCAGTAAAGTAGACTGGGGGCAGGTTGAGCAGTTCTTC. This sequence encodes CASSKVDWGQVEQFF.

This clonotype appeared many times. The rearrangement links TRBV11-2 to TRBJ2-2; possibly TRBD2 for D (7 bases). The CDR3 contains 17 residues. V was cut by 6 bases and J by 3 bases, with 20 bases left in between. The germline CDR1 and CDR2 sequences are SGHAT and FQNNGV. The CDR3 region has the DNA TGTGCCAGCAGTCGTGGAGGGGGGGGAGGGGACACCGGGGAGCTGTTTTTT. Translating it yields CASSRGGGGGDTGELFF. Combining the CDR3 with reference TRBV11-2 and TRBJ2-2 gives the whole variable domain EAGVAQSPRYKIIEKRQSVAFWCNPISGHATLYWYQQILGQGPKLLIQFQNNGVVDDSQLPKDRFSAERLKGVDSTLKIQPAKLEDSAVYLCASSRGGGGGDTGELFFGEGSRLTVL.

This chain joins TRBV20-1 and TRBJ2-2; D gene unclear. The CDR3 contains 12 residues. The germline V and J ends were trimmed by 2 bases and 1 base, with 2 bases remaining between them. CDR1 DFQATT and CDR2 SNEGSKA come from the germline V gene (reference sequence). For the CDR3, the DNA is TGCAGTGCTAGACAGAACACCGGGGAGCTGTTTTTT. Its translation: CSARQNTGELFF.

This clonotype was picked up many times. V and J are TRBV10-3 and TRBJ1-1, with TRBD1 matching 11 bases. Germline loops: CDR1 ENHRY, CDR2 SYGVKD. Unmatched junction bases numbered 4, after V lost 3 bases and J lost 4 bases. CDR3 length: 15 amino acids. The CDR3 here is CAISERDRGSTEAFF. DNA of the CDR3: TGTGCCATCAGTGAAAGGGACAGGGGGTCCACTGAAGCTTTCTTT.